This T cell receptor (beta chain) comes out of a study of T cell responses to AZD1222 COVID-19 vaccine (dated by TCRdb to the early 2020s). In terms of the full investigation: Because spike-specific TCR depth and breadth did not differ between the two schedules, AZD1222 recipients who got a second dose at roughly 4 weeks were pooled with those who got a second dose at roughly 12 weeks. TCR sequencing was performed for about 250 trial participants, of whom roughly 200 were given two doses of AZD1222 and some 26 were given two doses of MenACWY control vaccine. Trial participants were enrolled by age into subgroups of 18-55, 56-69 and 70-plus years, and around 150, 28 and 57 TCR-sequenced participants, respectively, were included in these subgroups.

As encoded in the germline V gene, CDR1 is MNHEY while CDR2 is SVGEGT. The CDR3 holds 16 amino acids from the cysteine to the phenylalanine. Only CDR3 DNA is held: 48 bases, read in frame from base 1. A distance of 19 bases separates the germline ends of V and J, which lose 6 bases and 2 bases respectively. As regards this clone: Its antigen specificity is not known. No base qualities exist here, and no much larger clone lies one base off it.

The CDR3 regions of human TCRbeta chains were subjected to immunosequencing. For the original study's pipeline: TCRs in the repertoires were compared against a reference library of SARS-CoV-2-specific TCRs that had been generated with the MIRA antigen-specificity platform. Breadth was defined as the fraction of unique TCRs that were SARS-CoV-2-associated. Depth was defined as the fraction of total T cells that were SARS-CoV-2-associated. Using the MIRA data, each spike-specific TCR was mapped to the spike region that the TCR reacts to and placed in a CD4 or CD8 class. Log10-transformed breadth and depth values were compared by one-way ANOVA with Sidak's multiple comparisons tests. The table comes from immuneACCESS by way of TCRdb, which keeps in-frame sequences with V and J called. Part of the clones is missing from these tables; in studies checked, under half for an unresolved V gene and the rest for unknown reasons. From that table come the V and J calls and clone size; the DNA was used to work out D and trimming. The table for this sample lists around 76,000 clones; approximately 85% of them were counted only once. 10% to 15% of the sample is held by the ten biggest clonotypes.

What the time point label conveys for this sample: baseline before first vaccination. Vaccinee samples were obtained from the UK trials COV001 and COV002, which included a single-blind randomized controlled phase 2/3 trial of AZD1222 (ChAdOx1 nCoV-19) in healthy adults. Trial participant PBMC samples were collected at day 0 and day 28 after the second dose for TCRbeta chain sequencing. Paper-wide results and their limitations: Spike-specific TCR breadth and depth rose significantly after two AZD1222 doses compared with day 0 and with MenACWY recipients. Because no day 14 peak-response samples were available, repertoires were characterized only after the peak T cell response. The whole spike protein was spanned by vaccine-associated CD4 TCRs, and dominant responses were seen in regions 160-218 and 743-854. Nearly half of unique spike-specific TCRs reportedly recognized epitopes outside regions mutated in the B.1.351 and B.1.1.7 variants. The 56-69-year group was small, and its depth increase did not reach significance, likely because of low power. Only a handful of AZD1222 recipients were SARS-CoV-2 seropositive at baseline, limiting conclusions about previously exposed vaccinees. Participants were mostly white British and included more females than males, and it was suggested by the authors that clonal diversity may have been underestimated.

Specimen: peripheral blood, collected on day 0 of AZD1222 vaccination. The rearrangement joined TRBV6-2 or TRBV6-3 to TRBJ1-2, with no D gene named confidently. The TCR was taken from an adult in good health. The nucleotide sequence reads TGTGCCAGCAGCAACGCCAGAGTCGTCGAGAACTATGGCTACACCTTC. This encodes CASSNARVVENYGYTF.